This T cell receptor beta chain came from a study of CD8 T cells in ankylosing spondylitis. The junction had 7 bases not matched to a gene; V was cut back by 0 bases and J by 7 bases. From germline, CDR1 is SGDLS and CDR2 YYNGEE. The CDR3 spans 15 residues. TCRdb recomputed calls from the 5' RACE reads with MiXCR, one row per CDR3 protein. The table lists roughly 7,000 distinct CDR3 sequences, roughly 2.9% of them singletons. This clonotype was found a few times. Sample: blood, either unsorted or a sorted T cell fraction (not recorded which). The receptor comes from a female donor with ankylosing spondylitis or in good health (not recorded which). The chain employs TRBV9 and TRBJ2-7; the match to TRBD1 covers 10 bases. CDR3 sequence reads: CASSVGDRGLEEQYF. CDR3 DNA sequence: TGTGCCAGCAGCGTAGGTGACAGGGGGCTGGAAGAGCAGTACTTC.